One and the same sample provided the 29 T cell receptor beta chains below, sequenced in a study of blood T cell repertoires in COVID-19. Clones were sequenced by immunoSEQ multiplex PCR, and TCRdb holds only the in-frame ones, with some missing. There are 350,000 to 400,000 clones in the sample; 88% occur only once, and more than 0.95% lies in the top ten. The sample taken for sequencing was PBMCs or T cells enriched from blood (not recorded which). These TCRs come from a young woman who had recovered from COVID-19.

J is TRBJ1-2 and V is TRBV28, with D perhaps matching TRBD1 (6 bases). Germline CDR1 and CDR2: MDHEN and SYDVKM. The CDR3 loop spans 13 amino acids. Trimming left V 6 bases short and J 7 bases short, with 15 bases between. CDR3 loop: CASREDSISGYTF. In nucleotides, the CDR3 is TGTGCCAGCAGAGAGGACAGTATCTCTGGCTACACCTTC.

In its sample, this clone was seen once. The chain uses TRBV7-2 and TRBJ1-2; D ambiguous. Trimming took 3 bases from V and 5 from J, leaving 19 bases between them. Germline CDR1 SGHTA, CDR2 FQGNSA. The CDR3 runs 16 residues. The CDR3 DNA reads as TGTGCCAGCAGCTTGGCCCGGGATGCCAGCTTATATGGCTACACCTTC. This translates into CASSLARDASLYGYTF.

The rearrangement joins TRBV9 to TRBJ1-2; D perhaps matches TRBD1 (6 bases). Looked up from germline, CDR1 is SGDLS and CDR2 is YYNGEE. V was cut by 3 bases and J by 8 bases, with 17 bases left in between. This CDR3 has 14 residues. CDR3 nucleotide sequence: TGTGCCAGCAGCGAGAGGCCACAGGGAAGCGGCTACACCTTC. Translating gives CASSERPQGSGYTF.

The genes are TRBV27 and TRBJ1-5; no reliable D call. Germline-derived CDR1 and CDR2 are MNHEY and SMNVEV (reference sequence). V lost 3 bases to trimming and J lost 0 bases, with 9 bases between them. The CDR3 consists of 15 residues. The CDR3 region is CASSLEPYSNQPQHF. For the CDR3, the DNA is TGTGCCAGCAGTTTGGAGCCTTATAGCAATCAGCCCCAGCATTTT.

The CDR3 DNA sequence: TGCGCCAGCGGGACAGCGAACACCGGGGAGCTGTTTTTT. This encodes CASGTANTGELFF. The chain joins TRBV5-1 to TRBJ2-2; 7 nucleotides line up with TRBD1. CDR3 size: 13 residues. CDR1 and CDR2 (germline): SGHRS, YFSETQ. J was trimmed by 0 bases and V by 7 bases; bases with no gene match: 0.

V and J are TRBV9 and TRBJ2-1; D is unresolved. Deletions cut 0 bases from V and 3 bases from J, with 10 bases between. The germline V gene has CDR1 SGDLS and CDR2 YYNGEE. This CDR3 comprises 15 residues. CDR3 DNA sequence: TGTGCCAGCAGCGTAGGGGCCTCAAACTACAATGAGCAGTTCTTC. Its protein product is CASSVGASNYNEQFF.

The chain employs TRBV19 and TRBJ2-1; 10 positions match TRBD2. Germline loops: CDR1 LNHDA, CDR2 SQIVND (reference sequence). With 3 bases clipped from V and 6 bases from J, the junction kept 8 bases outside the gene matches. The CDR3 loop spans 16 amino acids. The CDR3 spells CASSILSSGGPNEQFF. CDR3 sequence (DNA): TGTGCCAGTAGTATTCTGTCTAGCGGGGGACCCAATGAGCAGTTCTTC.

The chain is built from TRBV5-6 and TRBJ2-3; 12 positions agree with TRBD2. Losses at the gene ends were 0 bases for V and 1 base for J; bases not matched to a gene: 6. Germline V lookup: CDR1 SGHDT, CDR2 YYEEEE. The CDR3 consists of 18 residues. Written as DNA, the CDR3 is TGTGCCAGCAGCTTGGATGGACTAGCGGGGCAAGGCACAGATACGCAGTATTTT. Amino acid sequence: CASSLDGLAGQGTDTQYF.

The chain links TRBV2 to TRBJ1-2, with 9 bases lining up with TRBD1. J gave up 12 bases and V 8 bases, and 16 bases lay outside the gene matches. Germline assignment: CDR1 SNHLY and CDR2 FYNNEI. The CDR3 contains 14 residues. The CDR3 nucleotides read TGTGCCAGCTATAACACCGGGACAGGGCTCCCCCACACCTTC. It yields the protein CASYNTGTGLPHTF.

The chain links TRBV7-3 to TRBJ1-1; 8 nucleotides agree with TRBD1. This CDR3 region has 14 residues. Trimming removed 3 bases from V and 4 bases from J; junction bases left unmatched: 4. CDR1 is SGHTA, CDR2 FQGTGA, per germline. CDR3 in DNA: TGTGCCAGCAGCTTTGACAGGGGTTCCACTGAAGCTTTCTTT. Protein sequence: CASSFDRGSTEAFF.

The V gene is TRBV9, the J gene TRBJ2-6; D perhaps matches TRBD2 (7 bases). The CDR3 consists of 16 residues. Trimming removed 4 bases from V and 2 bases from J, with 13 bases in between. Germline V gene lookup returns CDR1 SGDLS and CDR2 YYNGEE. The CDR3 loop is CASSLWGGPGANVLTF. For the CDR3, the DNA is TGTGCCAGCAGCCTTTGGGGGGGGCCTGGGGCCAACGTCCTGACTTTC.

This chain joins TRBV3-1 (or the pseudogene TRBV3-2) and TRBJ1-4; 9 positions agree with TRBD1. V trimming: 2 bases; J trimming: 7 bases; junction bases outside the gene matches: 2. Germline V gene lookup returns CDR1 LGHDT and CDR2 YNNKEL (reference sequence). This CDR3 comprises 14 residues. This CDR3 is CASSQNRGLEKLFF. The CDR3 coding sequence is TGTGCCAGCAGCCAAAACAGGGGGCTTGAAAAACTGTTTTTT.

The gene calls are TRBV27 and TRBJ2-3; 10 nucleotides agree with TRBD2. The CDR3 sequence is 15 residues long. The germline V gene has CDR1 MNHEY and CDR2 SMNVEV (reference sequence). V lost 6 bases and J lost 3; bases outside the gene matches: 6. The CDR3 region has the DNA TGTGCCAGCAGCTCCGGGACTAGCGTAACAGATACGCAGTATTTT. Residues: CASSSGTSVTDTQYF.

J is TRBJ2-2 and V is TRBV5-1; TRBD1 might be the D (5 bases). Trimming shortened V by 1 base and J by 0 bases, and 10 bases separated the two germline ends. The V gene's germline CDR1 is SGHRS and CDR2 YFSETQ. The CDR3 is 16 amino acids. The CDR3 loop is CASSLTDSANTGELFF. Here the CDR3 DNA reads TGCGCCAGCAGCTTGACCGACAGCGCGAACACCGGGGAGCTGTTTTTT.

The chain is built from TRBV5-1 and TRBJ2-7, with TRBD2 matching 8 bases. V was pared by 4 bases and J by 0 bases, with 0 bases of the junction left unmatched. Germline CDR1 and CDR2: SGHRS and YFSETQ. This CDR3 has 13 residues. The CDR3 DNA sequence: TGCGCCAGCAGCACTAGCGGCTCCTACGAGCAGTACTTC. It is translated as CASSTSGSYEQYF.

J is TRBJ1-5 and V is TRBV19; D is unresolved. Germline CDR1 reads LNHDA; CDR2 reads SQIVND (reference sequence). The CDR3 covers 13 residues. V gave up 5 bases and J gave up 4 bases, with 9 bases separating them. The chain's CDR3 is CASSRVRNQPQHF. The CDR3, as DNA: TGTGCCAGTAGTCGGGTGAGGAATCAGCCCCAGCATTTT.

This chain connects TRBV19 to TRBJ1-5; D uncertain. V lost 3 bases and J lost 6, with 18 bases in between. Germline CDR1 is LNHDA and CDR2 is SQIVND (reference sequence). This CDR3 spans 16 amino acids. The CDR3 spells CASSIPTGVIGQPQHF. CDR3 DNA: TGTGCCAGTAGTATCCCCACCGGGGTGATCGGTCAGCCCCAGCATTTT.

The V and J genes are TRBV30 and TRBJ1-5; 7 nucleotides agree with TRBD1. There are 13 residues in the CDR3. The V segment lost 3 bases and the J segment 6 bases; nucleotides outside the gene matches: 5. CDR1 is GTSNPN and CDR2 is SVGIG in the germline V gene (reference sequence). This CDR3 is CAWSEQGFQPQHF. DNA for the CDR3: TGTGCCTGGAGCGAACAGGGGTTTCAGCCCCAGCATTTT.

The rearrangement uses TRBV21-1 and TRBJ1-5. TRBV21-1 is classified as a pseudogene. There are 13 residues in the CDR3. The CDR3 is CASSNPRGRPQHF. In nucleotides, the CDR3 is TGTGCCAGCAGCAACCCCCGGGGTCGGCCCCAGCATTTT.

This chain links TRBV5-1 with TRBJ1-3; D perhaps matches TRBD1 (5 bases). The CDR3 runs to 17 residues. CDR1 is SGHRS, CDR2 YFSETQ, per germline. With 0 bases removed from V and 8 bases from J, the gap between germline ends came to 21 bases. The CDR3 bases are TGCGCCAGCAGCTTGGGTGCGTCTCAGGGTAATCGGGACACCATATATTTT. Protein sequence: CASSLGASQGNRDTIYF.

The V and J genes are TRBV15 and TRBJ1-1; D ambiguous. The CDR3 extends over 14 amino acids. The V gene lost 0 bases and the J gene lost 5 bases, with 10 bases spanning the gap. The germline V gene has CDR1 LNHNV and CDR2 YYDKDF (reference sequence). For the CDR3, the DNA is TGTGCCACCAGCAGAGATCTCGACGGGACTGAAGCTTTCTTT. Amino acid sequence: CATSRDLDGTEAFF.

The V and J genes are TRBV2 and TRBJ2-3; D ambiguous. This CDR3 is built from 12 residues. CDR1 is SNHLY and CDR2 is FYNNEI in the germline V gene. V was shortened by 3 bases and J by 1 base, with 2 bases between the two germline ends. The CDR3 bases are TGTGCCAGCAGTGACGGCACAGATACGCAGTATTTT. This translates into CASSDGTDTQYF.

This clone was seen once. The chain carries TRBV3-1 (or the pseudogene TRBV3-2) and TRBJ1-5; 9 nucleotides agree with TRBD1. Trimming at V came to 4 bases and at J to 4 bases, leaving 2 bases not matched to a gene. The CDR3 consists of 14 residues. The germline V gene has CDR1 LGHDT and CDR2 YNNKEL (reference sequence). CDR3 sequence: CASSLGQGNQPQHF. In DNA, the CDR3 is TGTGCCAGCAGCCTAGGACAGGGGAATCAGCCCCAGCATTTT.

The table lists this clone with a few counts. The chain joins TRBV21-1 to TRBJ2-1; TRBD2, the table's D call, lacks a check against the DNA. TRBV21-1 is an annotated pseudogene. CDR3 length: 17 amino acids. This CDR3 reads CASSKDDAGLAHDEQFF. The CDR3 DNA sequence: TGTGCCAGCAGCAAAGATGACGCGGGACTAGCACACGATGAGCAGTTCTTC.

This chain links TRBV27 with TRBJ2-1; the match to TRBD2 covers 9 bases. CDR1 and CDR2 from the germline V gene are MNHEY and SMNVEV (reference sequence). The CDR3 is 15 residues long. After removal of 6 bases from V and 6 bases from J, the junction contained 9 bases not matched to a gene. CDR3 DNA: TGTGCCAGCAGCCACCCGGGACTAGCAGGCAATGAGCAGTTCTTC. Its translation is CASSHPGLAGNEQFF.

The rearrangement links TRBV19 to TRBJ1-4; 7 nucleotides line up with TRBD1. V dropped 7 bases and J dropped 3; count of bases not matched to a gene: 5. The CDR3 runs 14 residues. Per the germline V gene, CDR1 is LNHDA and CDR2 is SQIVND (reference sequence). CDR3: CASIMTGSNEKLFF. CDR3 in DNA: TGTGCCAGTATTATGACAGGGTCTAATGAAAAACTGTTTTTT.

This clone came up once. The rearrangement uses TRBV25-1 and TRBJ2-7; maybe TRBD1 (6 bases). The germline V and J ends were trimmed by 6 bases and 6 bases, with 18 bases remaining between them. The CDR3 loop spans 14 amino acids. Germline V gene sequence: CDR1 MGHDK, CDR2 SYGVNS. CDR3: CASRKQGPPVEQYF. The CDR3 coding sequence is TGTGCCAGCAGGAAACAGGGTCCTCCGGTCGAGCAGTACTTC.

The chain recombines TRBV7-9 with TRBJ1-1; D is undetermined. V lost 5 bases to trimming and J lost 8 bases, with 9 bases between them. CDR1 is SEHNR, CDR2 FQNEAQ, per germline (reference sequence). This CDR3 has 11 amino acids. In DNA, the CDR3 is TGTGCCAGCAGCCGTACATTAGAAGCTTTCTTT. Its translation is CASSRTLEAFF.

This chain links TRBV2 with TRBJ1-1; D unresolved. Trimming pared 9 bases from V and 2 bases from J, leaving 10 bases between. The CDR3 has 12 residues. Germline V gene lookup returns CDR1 SNHLY and CDR2 FYNNEI. CDR3 sequence (DNA): TGTGCCAGTTGCGGTTTCAACACTGAAGCTTTCTTT. Amino acid sequence: CASCGFNTEAFF.